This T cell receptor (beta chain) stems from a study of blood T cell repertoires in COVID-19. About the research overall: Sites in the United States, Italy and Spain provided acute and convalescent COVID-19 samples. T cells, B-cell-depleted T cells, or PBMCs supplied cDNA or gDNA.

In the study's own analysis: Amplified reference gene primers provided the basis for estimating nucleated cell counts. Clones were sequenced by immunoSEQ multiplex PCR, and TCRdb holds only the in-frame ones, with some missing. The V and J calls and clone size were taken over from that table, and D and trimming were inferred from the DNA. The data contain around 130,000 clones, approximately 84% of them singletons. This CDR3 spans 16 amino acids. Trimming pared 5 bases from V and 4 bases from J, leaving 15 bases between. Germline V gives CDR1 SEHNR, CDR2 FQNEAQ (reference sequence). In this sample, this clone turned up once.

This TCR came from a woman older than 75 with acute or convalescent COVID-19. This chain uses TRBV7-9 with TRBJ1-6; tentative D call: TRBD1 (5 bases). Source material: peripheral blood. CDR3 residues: CASSVDRTGYNSPLHF. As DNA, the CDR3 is TGTGCCAGCAGCGTCGACAGAACCGGATATAATTCACCCCTCCACTTT.